The 21 T cell receptor beta chains below all came from one sample that was sequenced in a study of Graves' ophthalmopathy and Graves' hyperthyroidism. RNA transcripts were the source from which TCR beta CDR3 regions were amplified. HTBI primers primed a first-round RT-PCR, and a second-round multiplex PCR followed. TCRdb analysed the multiplex PCR reads with MiXCR anew, one entry per CDR3 protein. The sample holds around 590,000 distinct CDR3 sequences, less than 45% seen once. Sequencing was performed on peripheral blood or thyroid tissue (not recorded which). These receptors were obtained from an adult man with Graves' hyperthyroidism.

This clonotype was recorded at least ten times. The chain has TRBV12-3 or TRBV12-4 and TRBJ2-7; a possible D gene is TRBD2 (6 bases). The CDR3 consists of 14 residues. Between the trimmed V and J ends, which lost 6 bases and 2 bases, there was a span of 14 bases. This CDR3 is CASSLASRAYEQYF. The CDR3 DNA follows: TGTGCCAGCAGCCTAGCGAGCAGGGCCTACGAGCAGTACTTC.

This clonotype has ten or more counts. The chain links TRBV12-3 or TRBV12-4 to TRBJ1-2, with a tentative D call TRBD1 (6 bases). This CDR3 has 14 amino acids. With 7 bases removed from V and 4 bases from J, the gap between germline ends came to 16 bases. Here the CDR3 DNA reads TGTGCCAGCACCCTAGGGGGGGACCGCTATGGCTACACCTTC. Protein sequence: CASTLGGDRYGYTF.

The table lists this clonotype with a few counts. This rearrangement joins TRBV19 to TRBJ2-5; possible D gene TRBD1, 6 bases. Germline lookup yields CDR1 LNHDA and CDR2 SQIVND (reference sequence). The CDR3 totals 18 residues. Trimming took off 6 bases at V and 4 bases at J, with 27 bases between the two ends. CDR3 in amino acids: CASSPGGGPWIGPETQYF. Written as DNA, the CDR3 is TGTGCCAGTAGCCCAGGTGGGGGCCCCTGGATCGGCCCAGAGACCCAGTACTTC.

In its sample, this clonotype was seen a few times. This chain joins TRBV3-1 and TRBJ2-5, with TRBD1 as a possible D gene (7 bases). The V end was cut by 0 bases, the J end by 1 base, with 21 bases between. The CDR3 totals 19 residues. CDR1 is LGHDT, CDR2 YNNKEL, per germline (reference sequence). The CDR3 is CASSQDMGGQEIIQETQYF. The CDR3 nucleotides read TGTGCCAGCAGCCAAGATATGGGAGGACAGGAGATAATCCAAGAGACCCAGTACTTC.

This clonotype was counted only a few times. The chain couples TRBV20-1 to TRBJ2-1; D ambiguous. CDR1 and CDR2 from the germline V gene are DFQATT and SNEGSKA (reference sequence). The CDR3 covers 12 residues. V was pared by 6 bases and J by 4 bases, with 10 bases between. CDR3 in DNA: TGCAGTGCACCGAGCGAATACAATGAGCAGTTCTTC. Translation gives CSAPSEYNEQFF.

Only a few counts were recorded for this clonotype. This sequence joins TRBV6-5 and TRBJ1-3, with D tentatively TRBD1 (6 bases). Deletions cut 2 bases from V and 0 bases from J, with 14 bases between. The germline gives CDR1 MNHEY, CDR2 SVGAGI. The CDR3 totals 17 residues. CDR3 DNA sequence: TGTGCCAGCAGTTACGAAAGCACAGGGACCTCTGGAAACACCATATATTTT. Translation: CASSYESTGTSGNTIYF.

This clonotype was counted a few times. V is TRBV24-1 and J is TRBJ2-1, with 8 bases matching TRBD2. With 5 bases clipped from V and 6 bases from J, the junction kept 8 bases outside the gene matches. The CDR3 length is 15 residues. Germline lookup yields CDR1 KGHDR and CDR2 SFDVKD. Here the CDR3 reads CATSAPGLGRNEQFF. DNA of the CDR3: TGTGCCACCAGTGCCCCGGGACTAGGACGCAATGAGCAGTTCTTC.

As DNA, the CDR3 is TGCAGCGTCCCCGTCGGGACAGGGGTCGACGAGCAGTACTTC. Translation gives CSVPVGTGVDEQYF. This chain connects TRBV29-1 to TRBJ2-7; 10 bases align to TRBD1. The V segment lost 6 bases and the J segment 5 bases; nucleotides outside the gene matches: 10. Germline V gene sequence: CDR1 SQVTM, CDR2 ANQGSEA. This CDR3 comprises 14 residues.

This clonotype occurred a few times. The chain couples TRBV28 to TRBJ1-1, with D unclear. Trimming took 8 bases from V and 0 from J, leaving 10 bases between them. This CDR3 region has 13 residues. Germline V lookup: CDR1 MDHEN, CDR2 SYDVKM. The CDR3 coding sequence is TGTGCCAGCCGGCGGGTCTTGAACACTGAAGCTTTCTTT. Its translation: CASRRVLNTEAFF.

This clonotype was observed many times. The genes are TRBV2 and TRBJ2-2, with TRBD1 identical over 9 bases. V was pared by 5 bases and J by 8 bases, with 6 bases of the junction left unmatched. The germline gives CDR1 SNHLY, CDR2 FYNNEI. The CDR3 runs 14 residues. The CDR3 DNA reads as TGTGCCAGCAGTCGGACAGGGGATAGGGGGGAGCTGTTTTTT. As protein: CASSRTGDRGELFF.

The rearrangement links TRBV12-3 or TRBV12-4 to TRBJ2-3, with a weak D call TRBD2 (5 bases). CDR3 size: 12 residues. V gave up 4 bases and J gave up 5 bases, with 7 bases separating them. Here the CDR3 DNA reads TGTGCCAGCAGTTCCCGGGGAGATACGCAGTATTTT. As protein: CASSSRGDTQYF.

Comment on this clonotype: A junction boundary mismatches the germline segment, possibly from a read error. The chain combines TRBV29-1 with TRBJ1-1; 8 positions agree with TRBD1. CDR3 length equals 13 residues. Looked up from germline, CDR1 is SQVTM and CDR2 is ANQGSEA. The CDR3 sequence: CAWSDTGGTEAFF. CDR3 in DNA: TGTGCCTGGAGCGATACAGGGGGCACTGAAGCTTTCTTT.

This clonotype was recorded a few times. This sequence joins TRBV28 and TRBJ2-7; a possible D gene is TRBD1 (5 bases). Trimming took off 3 bases at V and 4 bases at J, with 19 bases between the two ends. Germline CDR1 MDHEN, CDR2 SYDVKM. The CDR3 is made up of 16 amino acids. The chain's CDR3 is CASSFRTGYRAYEQYF. CDR3 nucleotides: TGTGCCAGCAGTTTTCGCACAGGTTATAGGGCATACGAGCAGTACTTC.

Worth noting for this clonotype: Since the CDR3 does not end with the conserved phenylalanine or tryptophan, this likely comes from a read error. The limits of the CDR3 on the DNA are not certain, so only TCRdb's listed CDR3 is given. The rearrangement joins TRBV3-1 to TRBJ1-1; whether TRBD1, the table's D call, matches the DNA was not checked. The germline gives CDR1 LGHDT, CDR2 YNNKEL (reference sequence). The CDR3 is made up of 9 amino acids, end residues included. The CDR3 protein is CASSQMARG.

This clonotype was seen at least ten times. The V call is TRBV3-1, the J call TRBJ2-7; 8 bases are shared with TRBD1. From germline, CDR1 is LGHDT and CDR2 YNNKEL (reference sequence). V was pared by 0 bases and J by 3 bases, with 7 bases of the junction left unmatched. The CDR3 has 16 residues. CDR3 amino acids: CASSQEGGTGLYEQYF. The CDR3 nucleotides are TGTGCCAGCAGCCAAGAAGGCGGGACAGGTCTCTACGAGCAGTACTTC.

This clonotype has a count of ten or more. The chain links TRBV19 to TRBJ1-6; unclear D gene. This CDR3 spans 14 amino acids. Trimming cost V 6 bases and J 8 bases, with 14 bases left between them. The germline gives CDR1 LNHDA, CDR2 SQIVND (reference sequence). CDR3 protein: CASSSGDPDSPLHF. As DNA, the CDR3 is TGTGCCAGTAGCTCGGGAGACCCCGATTCACCCCTCCACTTT.

This rearrangement joins TRBV5-4 to TRBJ2-7; TRBD1 is a possible D gene (6 bases). The germline gives CDR1 SGHNT, CDR2 YYREEE (reference sequence). Trimming cost V 5 bases and J 2 bases, with 23 bases left between them. CDR3 size: 17 residues. CDR3 bases: TGTGCCAGCAGTTCTCAGAGATTAGACAGGACCCCCTACGAGCAGTACTTC. It codes for CASSSQRLDRTPYEQYF.

Comments on this clonotype: This could be a read error, since a much larger clone is one nucleotide away. The DNA of the CDR3 is TGTGCCAGCAGCTTCTGGGGGACAGGAAACTATAGCTACACCTTC. It specifies CASSFWGTGNYSYTF. The rearrangement links TRBV13 to TRBJ1-2, with 8 positions matching TRBD1. The CDR3 runs 15 residues. The germline V gene encodes CDR1 PRHDT and CDR2 FYEKMQ (reference sequence). The full variable domain, its missing parts supplied by reference TRBV13 and TRBJ1-2, is AAGVIQSPRHLIKEKRETATLKCYPIPRHDTVYWYQQGPGQDPQFLISFYEKMQSDKGSIPDRFSAQQFSDYHSELNMSSLELGDSALYFCASSFWGTGNYSYTFGSGTRLTVV.

V gene TRBV29-1 combines with J gene TRBJ1-6, with 10 positions matching TRBD1. This CDR3 is built from 14 residues. V lost 4 bases, J lost 7 bases, and 4 bases stayed unmatched. The germline gives CDR1 SQVTM, CDR2 ANQGSEA. In nucleotides, the CDR3 is TGCAGCGTTGTCCGGGACAGGGGAAATTCACCCCTCCACTTT. This encodes CSVVRDRGNSPLHF.

The table lists this clonotype with a few counts. The rearrangement joins TRBV29-1 to TRBJ1-2; 10 bases fit TRBD2. The DNA end is a closer match to TRBJ2-1, so the J assignment may be wrong. This CDR3 has 13 amino acids. Germline CDR1 reads SQVTM; CDR2 reads ANQGSEA. The CDR3 bases are TGCAGCGCGGGACTAGCGACGAGCAATGAGCAGTTCTTC. This encodes CSAGLATSNEQFF.

This clonotype occurred many times. The chain links TRBV12-3 or TRBV12-4 to TRBJ1-5; no firm D call. The CDR3 is 15 residues long. V was pared by 3 bases and J by 3 bases, with 12 bases between. The CDR3 DNA sequence: TGTGCCAGCAGTTTGGGCAGAGCCGTCAATCAGCCCCAGCATTTT. Amino acid sequence: CASSLGRAVNQPQHF.